The clone carrying this T cell receptor beta chain was observed a handful of times. Its specificity is unknown. The data are from a study of human T cells and chemical hapten exposure. Per germline, CDR1 KGHDR and CDR2 SFDVKD. The length of the CDR3 is 14 residues. After removal of 9 bases from V and 5 bases from J, the junction contained 11 bases not matched to a gene. Study outcomes and limitations: Counts of expanded TCRs (at PT1) showed a positive correlation with patch test score. No change in TCRs above 1 in 1000 frequency was produced by DPC sensitization.

Unique molecular identifiers were attached to individual cDNA molecules during library preparation. Each CDR3 protein is one row after TCRdb ran MiXCR on the RACE reads. The table records about 120,000 distinct CDR3 sequences, about an eighth of them present only once. Time point reported: patch test 1, 2 weeks after DPC sensitization. Treatment meaning: therapeutic diphenylcyclopropenone sensitization with weekly scalp DPC. This TCR came from a woman aged 45 to 65 with alopecia areata. Some clones in this sample may be carry-over from other donors' samples. The source was whole blood, collected in connection with sensitization to the hapten diphenylcyclopropenone (DPC). The chain joins TRBV24-1 to TRBJ2-5; 7 bases are a match to TRBD2. CDR3 coding DNA: TGTGCCACCGGGGCTAGCGGACCCGTCGAGACCCAGTACTTC. Translation: CATGASGPVETQYF.